This paragraph covers one T cell receptor beta chain sequence. The antigen is undetermined. The germline CDR1 and CDR2 sequences are LNHNV and YYDKDF (reference sequence). The ends were cut back, 0 bases at V and 3 bases at J, with 8 bases in the middle. The CDR3 totals 14 residues. This record comes from a study of yellow fever vaccine responses in identical twins. Findings and caveats of the study: Each twin's T cell response to the vaccine was reported to look partly convergent and partly personalized.

TCRdb reanalysed the RT-PCR reads using MiXCR and keeps one entry per CDR3 protein. The repertoire includes 3,000 to 4,500 distinct CDR3 sequences, about 90% of them detected once, and around 1.9% sits in the top ten. V is TRBV15 and J is TRBJ2-5, with D tentatively TRBD1 or TRBD2 (5 bases each). The sequence came from a woman younger than 30 who received the yellow fever vaccine. Source: T cells from blood (PBMCs), unsorted or a sorted subset (not recorded which), taken before or after yellow fever vaccination (not recorded which). CDR3 in amino acids: CATSRDGTEETQYF. The DNA for the CDR3 is TGTGCCACCAGCAGAGACGGGACCGAAGAGACCCAGTACTTC.